The entry below gives a single T cell receptor beta chain sequence along with its context. Per the study methods: Researchers report that nucleated cell counts were estimated from reference gene primer amplification. The data were produced by immunoSEQ multiplex PCR, yet TCRdb's version contains in-frame clones alone and is incomplete. The DNA was the basis for D and trimming; V, J and clone size are from that table. The table records some 320,000 clones, 87% of them present only once. With V trimmed by 1 base and J by 7 bases, 4 bases remained unmatched. This CDR3 has 14 residues. CDR1 SEHNR and CDR2 FQNEAQ come from the germline V gene (reference sequence). The record originates from a study of blood T cell repertoires in COVID-19. The overall study: The United States, Italy and Spain supplied acute and convalescent COVID-19 samples. T cells, B-cell-depleted T cells, or PBMCs provided the cDNA or gDNA that served as material.

The V call is TRBV7-9, the J call TRBJ2-1; 7 nucleotides agree with TRBD2. The TCR originated in a woman in her fifties or sixties who had recovered from COVID-19. Sequencing input: peripheral blood. DNA of the CDR3: TGTGCCAGCAGCTTAGACTGGGAGGGTAATGAGCAGTTCTTC. This translates into CASSLDWEGNEQFF. The complete variable domain, with remaining parts taken from reference TRBV7-9 and TRBJ2-1, reads DTGVSQNPRHKITKRGQNVTFRCDPISEHNRLYWYRQTLGQGPEFLTYFQNEAQLEKSRLLSDRFSAERPKGSFSTLEIQRTEQGDSAMYLCASSLDWEGNEQFFGPGTRLTVL.